This entry is about one TCR beta chain. Assay: immunoSEQ multiplex PCR; the TCRdb copy retains only in-frame clones and omits some. The sample holds a few hundred thousand clones, approximately 81% seen once. CDR3 length: 15 amino acids. From germline, CDR1 is LGHNA and CDR2 YSLEER. Losses at the gene ends were 2 bases for V and 7 bases for J; bases not matched to a gene: 6. The sample belongs to a study of blood T cell repertoires in COVID-19. Looking at the study overall: PBMCs, B-cell-depleted T cells, or T cells were the source of the cDNA or gDNA that made up the material.

What the recovered Cohort 3 donors had was two negative PCRs, clearance, or symptom resolution. This TCR was recovered from a woman in her 50s who had recovered from COVID-19. Sample: PBMCs or T cells enriched from blood (not recorded which). The chain combines TRBV4-3 with TRBJ2-1; TRBD1 matches 9 bases. CDR3 nucleotide sequence: TGCGCCAGCAGCCAATCTTGGACAGGGGAGAATGAGCAGTTCTTC. Translation gives CASSQSWTGENEQFF.